Listed below are T cell receptor beta chains from one sample, sequenced in a study of shared clonotypes between healthy human individuals. Profiling relied on immunoSEQ multiplex PCR, and the TCRdb table lists in-frame clones only, not all of them. The sample includes approximately 1.5 million clones, around 98% seen only once; the top ten take 0.4% to 0.55%. Sequencing was done on a sample of naive CD4+ T cells sorted from blood. These receptors all come from a man younger than 45 in good health. Both conserved end residues are part of each CDR3. A D gene is named only where the DNA matches it firmly. Clone size is shown for a subset of rows, as once, few, many or a class of expanded clone.

v_call	d_call	j_call	clone_size	cdr3_aa	cdr3_nt
TRBV16	.	TRBJ1-4	.	CASSDPDTNEKLFF	TGTGCCAGCAGCGACCCGGACACCAATGAAAAACTGTTTTTT
TRBV25-1	TRBD1	TRBJ2-7	.	CASRRAGTGTYEQYF	TGTGCCAGCAGGAGAGCCGGGACAGGGACCTACGAGCAGTACTTC
TRBV7-8	.	TRBJ1-1	.	CASSPATRTIYTEAFF	TGTGCCAGCAGCCCAGCCACCCGAACCATATACACTGAAGCTTTCTTT
TRBV30	.	TRBJ1-2	.	CAWSVRQGVSGYTF	TGTGCCTGGAGTGTACGGCAAGGGGTGAGCGGCTACACCTTC
TRBV7-9	.	TRBJ2-7	once	CASRRGGDTYEQYF	TGTGCCAGCCGAAGGGGTGGGGACACTTACGAGCAGTACTTC
TRBV5-3	.	TRBJ2-1	.	CARSLGDRGGGGRGSNEQFF	TGTGCCAGAAGCTTGGGAGACAGGGGTGGTGGCGGGAGGGGTAGCAATGAGCAGTTCTTC
TRBV5-1	.	TRBJ2-3	.	CASSVSATDTQYF	TGCGCCAGCAGCGTTAGCGCCACAGATACGCAGTATTTT
TRBV5-4	.	TRBJ1-1	.	CASSPVGGAKDTEAFF	TGTGCCAGCAGCCCCGTCGGGGGGGCTAAGGACACTGAAGCTTTCTTT
TRBV5-6	TRBD1	TRBJ2-7	once	CASSAGQGNYEQYF	TGTGCCAGCAGCGCGGGACAGGGAAACTACGAGCAGTACTTC
TRBV9	.	TRBJ2-2	.	CASSVASNTGELFF	TGTGCCAGCAGCGTAGCTAGTAACACCGGGGAGCTGTTTTTT
TRBV18	.	TRBJ1-2	.	CASSLTDSNYGYTF	TGTGCCAGCTCGCTTACGGACAGCAACTATGGCTACACCTTC
TRBV27	.	TRBJ2-5	.	CASRARETQYF	TGTGCCAGCAGAGCCCGAGAGACCCAGTACTTC
TRBV9	.	TRBJ2-5	.	CASSVVGDSQETQYF	TGTGCCAGCAGCGTAGTAGGAGACAGCCAAGAGACCCAGTACTTC
TRBV7-7	TRBD2	TRBJ2-1	.	CASSAYSGSGNEQFF	TGTGCCAGCAGCGCCTATAGCGGGAGCGGCAATGAGCAGTTCTTC
TRBV4-1	TRBD1	TRBJ1-5	.	CASSPWTGLNQPQHF	TGCGCCAGCAGCCCATGGACAGGGCTCAATCAGCCCCAGCATTTT
TRBV6-5	TRBD1	TRBJ2-7	.	CASRGTATLEQYF	TGTGCCAGCAGAGGGACAGCCACCCTCGAGCAGTACTTC
TRBV28	.	TRBJ2-3	.	CASSLTAASTDTQYF	TGTGCCAGCAGTTTAACTGCGGCTAGCACAGATACGCAGTATTTT
TRBV5-5	.	TRBJ1-1	.	CASSSPTGGYTEAFF	TGTGCCAGCAGCTCACCGACAGGAGGGTACACTGAAGCTTTCTTT